The clone carrying this TCR beta chain has ten or more counts. Antigen unknown. A single record per CDR3 protein comes from TCRdb applying MiXCR to the reads. This table holds more than 650,000 distinct CDR3 sequences, 35% to 40% found once. This record comes from a study of T cell repertoires in cytomegalovirus infection. For the study at large: An indication of both CMV infection and matching HLA type came from public TCR beta signatures. Study conclusions and caveats: In two of eight donors, the top clonotype was HLA-C-restricted CMV-specific.

After removal of 2 bases from V and 4 bases from J, the junction contained 2 bases not matched to a gene. The CDR3 runs 15 residues. Germline V lookup: CDR1 MNHNS, CDR2 SASEGT. The chain couples TRBV6-1 to TRBJ2-3; TRBD2 matches at 11 bases. The receptor's source is a human donor in good health (CMV status not recorded). Some clones in this sample may be carry-over from other donors' samples. Sequencing was performed on PBMCs. The CDR3 spells CASSELAGGPDTQYF. CDR3 in DNA: TGTGCCAGCAGTGAATTAGCGGGGGGGCCAGATACGCAGTATTTT.